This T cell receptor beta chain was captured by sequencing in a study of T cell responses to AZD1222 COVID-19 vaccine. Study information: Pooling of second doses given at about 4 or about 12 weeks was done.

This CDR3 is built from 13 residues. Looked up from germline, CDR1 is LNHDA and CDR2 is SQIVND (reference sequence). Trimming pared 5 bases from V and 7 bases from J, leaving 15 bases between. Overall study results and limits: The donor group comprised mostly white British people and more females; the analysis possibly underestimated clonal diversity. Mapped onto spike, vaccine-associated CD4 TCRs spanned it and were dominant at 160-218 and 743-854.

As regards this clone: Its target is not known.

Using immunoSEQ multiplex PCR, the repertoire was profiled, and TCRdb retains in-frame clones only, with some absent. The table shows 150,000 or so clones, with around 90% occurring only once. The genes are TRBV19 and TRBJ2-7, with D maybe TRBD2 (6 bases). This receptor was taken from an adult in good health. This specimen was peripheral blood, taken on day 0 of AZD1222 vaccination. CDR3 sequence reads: CASSYLEGREQYF. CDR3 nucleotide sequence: TGTGCCAGTAGTTACCTAGAAGGGAGGGAGCAGTACTTC.